Listed below are T cell receptor beta chains from one sample, sequenced in a study of OX40 agonist ivuxolimab in advanced cancers. Method: immunoSEQ multiplex PCR; TCRdb's copy keeps in-frame clones and lacks some. The table lists some 44,000 clones, around 87% of them singletons. Here the sequenced sample was CD4+ or CD8+ T cells sorted from blood, taken in a trial of the OX40 agonist ivuxolimab. All receptors derive from an adult with an advanced solid tumor such as melanoma, head and neck, liver or kidney cancer. Both conserved end residues are trimmed from each CDR3. A D gene is named only where the DNA matches it firmly.

CDR3: ASSFRFREKLF
J: TRBJ1-4
V: TRBV7-2
D: -

CDR3: ASSEGPRGGQETQY
J: TRBJ2-5
V: TRBV5-4
D: TRBD2

CDR3: ASSGVVGWQF
J: TRBJ2-1
V: TRBV11-2
D: -

CDR3: ASSFPGPNPYT
J: TRBJ1-2
V: TRBV28
D: -

CDR3: ASSLRTDTQY
J: TRBJ2-3
V: TRBV13
D: -

CDR3: ASSPGQASEVGYT
J: TRBJ1-2
V: TRBV5-4
D: TRBD1

CDR3: ASSQGQGYNSPLH
J: TRBJ1-6
V: TRBV4-1
D: TRBD1

CDR3: ASSLVQMNTEAF
J: TRBJ1-1
V: TRBV28
D: -

CDR3: AINLGSGTSTGELF
J: TRBJ2-2
V: TRBV10-3
D: -

CDR3: ASSRLSGTGDYGYT
J: TRBJ1-2
V: TRBV4-3
D: TRBD1